The TCR beta chain described here comes from a study of T cells in women clearing cervical HPV infection. Study as a whole: Case blood was drawn when the lesion was first found; control blood after infection became undetectable.

Notes on this clone: The missing CDR3 end, 3 residues past where the read stops, is filled in from the germline J gene.

This CDR3 is 15 amino acids long. Per germline, CDR1 SGHVS and CDR2 FQNEAQ. Dot-blot hybridization genotyped cervical HPV amplified with MY09/MY11 PCR. This table comes from immunoSEQ multiplex PCR, and its TCRdb copy is limited to in-frame clones, with some not included. Recorded for this sample: 30,000 or so clones. Sample: blood buffy coat. This chain links TRBV7-8 with TRBJ2-4; 9 nucleotides agree with TRBD1. The receptor was isolated from a woman between 18 and 69 years old with a cervical HPV16 infection that either progressed to CIN3+ or cleared (not recorded which). The sequenced CDR3 bases are TGTGCCAGCAGCTTAGCGGGACAGGGAAACTATGGT. Translated, it gives CASSLAGQGNYG. The whole CDR3 sequence reads CASSLAGQGNYGQYF.